The sequence of this T cell receptor (beta chain) was determined in a study of blood T cell repertoires in COVID-19. The method was immunoSEQ multiplex PCR; TCRdb's version includes in-frame clones alone and lacks a portion of them. The sample has 44,000 or so clones; 83% are singletons. CDR1 is SEHNR, CDR2 FQNEAQ, per germline (reference sequence). The CDR3 totals 15 residues. V shed 1 base and J 6 bases; nucleotides not matched to a gene: 4. The sample consisted of peripheral blood. The TCR originated in an elderly man in a cohort sampled during active COVID-19. The rearrangement links TRBV7-9 to TRBJ2-3; 10 nucleotides align to TRBD2. The chain's CDR3 is CASSLERGGLDTQYF. As DNA, the CDR3 is TGTGCCAGCAGCTTAGAGCGGGGGGGCTTGGATACGCAGTATTTT.